Shown below are 32 T cell receptor beta chains from a single sample sequenced in a study of shared clonotypes between healthy human individuals. Assay used: immunoSEQ multiplex PCR; TCRdb lists only in-frame clones, some missing. The sample includes 2 million to 2.5 million clones, more than 85% seen only once; the top ten take around 0.4%. Sequencing input: naive CD4+ T cells from PBMCs. As for subset: CD45RA+ positively selected. These TCRs come from a man between 18 and 35 years old in good health. Some clones in this sample may be carry-over from other donors' samples.

The table lists this clone with a few counts. The rearrangement links TRBV28 to TRBJ1-5; 7 nucleotides agree with TRBD1. J gave up 11 bases and V 5 bases, and 12 bases lay outside the gene matches. Germline V gene data show CDR1 as MDHEN and CDR2 as SYDVKM. This CDR3 spans 14 amino acids. The CDR3 nucleotides are TGTGCCAGCAGTCCTGGACAGGATTTAGGGGCCCAGCATTTT. Translating it yields CASSPGQDLGAQHF.

DNA of the CDR3: TGTGCCAGCAGCTTATGGACTAGCGGGGCTAGCACAGATACGCAGTATTTT. This codes for CASSLWTSGASTDTQYF. This chain uses TRBV7-2 with TRBJ2-3; 12 nucleotides align to TRBD2. There are 17 residues in the CDR3. In germline, CDR1 is SGHTA, CDR2 FQGNSA. V lost 2 bases, J lost 0 bases, and 3 bases stayed unmatched.

The chain recombines TRBV6-1 with TRBJ1-2; tentative D call: TRBD1 (5 bases). V gave up 1 base and J gave up 4 bases, with 7 bases separating them. This CDR3 spans 13 amino acids. In germline, CDR1 is MNHNS, CDR2 SASEGT. The CDR3: CASSEGRAYGYTF. As DNA, the CDR3 is TGTGCCAGCAGTGAAGGCAGGGCCTATGGCTACACCTTC.

The V and J genes are TRBV4-3 and TRBJ1-2; D is uncertain. The germline V gene has CDR1 LGHNA and CDR2 YSLEER. The V gene lost 0 bases and the J gene lost 14 bases, with 16 bases spanning the gap. The CDR3 has 13 amino acids. CDR3 nucleotide sequence: TGCGCCAGCAGCCAAGAACAAGGGCCCGCCAAGACCTTC. It codes for CASSQEQGPAKTF.

This chain connects TRBV28 to TRBJ2-1; 11 bases are a match to TRBD1. Per germline, CDR1 MDHEN and CDR2 SYDVKM. This CDR3 spans 15 amino acids. The ends lost 6 bases at V and 7 bases at J; junction bases unmatched: 8. In nucleotides, the CDR3 is TGTGCCAGCAGGTGGGACAGGGGGGCTGCAAATGAGCAGTTCTTC. Protein sequence: CASRWDRGAANEQFF.

Written as DNA, the CDR3 is TGTGCCAGCAGCTTAGGGACCCCGAACACTGAAGCTTTCTTT. Amino acids: CASSLGTPNTEAFF. The chain links TRBV7-3 to TRBJ1-1, with a possible D match to TRBD1 (5 bases). From germline, CDR1 is SGHTA and CDR2 FQGTGA. The CDR3 is made up of 14 amino acids. V lost 2 bases and J 1 base, leaving 8 bases between the germline ends. Full variable domain (outside the CDR3, taken from reference TRBV7-3 and TRBJ1-1): GAGVSQTPSNKVTEKGKYVELRCDPISGHTALYWYRQSLGQGPEFLIYFQGTGAADDSGLPNDRFFAVRPEGSVSTLKIQRTERGDSAVYLCASSLGTPNTEAFFGQGTRLTVV.

The gene calls are TRBV4-1 and TRBJ2-7, with 7 nucleotides matching TRBD2. J lost 0 bases, V lost 6 bases, and 5 bases had no gene match. From germline, CDR1 is MGHRA and CDR2 YSYEKL. The CDR3 has 14 residues. The CDR3 loop is CASRSGASSYEQYF. The CDR3 DNA is TGCGCCAGCAGGAGCGGGGCTTCCTCCTACGAGCAGTACTTC.

This rearrangement joins TRBV7-2 to TRBJ2-7, with 7 bases lining up with TRBD2. The CDR3 covers 14 residues. Looked up from germline, CDR1 is SGHTA and CDR2 is FQGNSA. Unmatched junction bases numbered 7, after V lost 5 bases and J lost 3 bases. The DNA for the CDR3 is TGTGCCAGCAGCCCCGGGACTATCCTCTACGAGCAGTACTTC. This encodes CASSPGTILYEQYF.

The J gene is TRBJ1-5, the V gene TRBV7-2; 9 nucleotides line up with TRBD1. V was pared by 6 bases and J by 4 bases, with 7 bases of the junction left unmatched. The CDR3 spans 15 residues. The germline V gene encodes CDR1 SGHTA and CDR2 FQGNSA. As DNA, the CDR3 is TGTGCCAGCAGGGGGGGGACAGGGAAAAATCAGCCCCAGCATTTT. Its translation is CASRGGTGKNQPQHF.

J is TRBJ1-4 and V is TRBV19, with D perhaps matching TRBD1 (6 bases). The CDR3 runs to 15 residues. V was shortened by 3 bases and J by 7 bases, with 15 bases between the two germline ends. Germline CDR1 is LNHDA and CDR2 is SQIVND (reference sequence). CDR3 nucleotides: TGTGCCAGTAGTATGGCGTGGGGGCTTAGTGAAAAACTGTTTTTT. It translates to CASSMAWGLSEKLFF.

The V call is TRBV29-1, the J call TRBJ2-2; the D call may be TRBD1 or TRBD2 (6 bases each). The germline V gene has CDR1 SQVTM and CDR2 ANQGSEA. V lost 1 base and J 1 base, leaving 10 bases between the germline ends. This CDR3 comprises 15 residues. The DNA of the CDR3 is TGCAGCGTTGAAGGGACAGCGGGGAACACCGGGGAGCTGTTTTTT. Its protein is CSVEGTAGNTGELFF.

The chain has TRBV6-1 and TRBJ1-1; D remains unclear. Germline values: CDR1 MNHNS, CDR2 SASEGT. Trimming took 7 bases from V and 4 from J, leaving 19 bases between them. The CDR3 length is 15 residues. The CDR3 here is CASKHNTARGTEAFF. The CDR3 nucleotides are TGTGCCAGCAAACACAACACCGCTCGTGGCACTGAAGCTTTCTTT.

The gene calls are TRBV5-1 and TRBJ2-7; D remains ambiguous. The V end was cut by 9 bases, the J end by 3 bases, with 16 bases between. Germline-derived CDR1 and CDR2 are SGHRS and YFSETQ. This CDR3 is built from 13 residues. The CDR3 is CATTQASGYEQYF. The CDR3 DNA is TGCGCCACCACTCAGGCATCGGGCTACGAGCAGTACTTC.

This chain connects TRBV14 to TRBJ1-2; 7 bases are shared with TRBD1. Germline lookup yields CDR1 SGHDN and CDR2 FVKESK. This CDR3 is built from 15 residues. V shed 1 base, J shed 2 bases, and the junction held 4 bases outside the gene matches. The CDR3 reads CASSQGQGRNYGYTF. The CDR3 DNA is TGTGCCAGCAGCCAAGGACAGGGAAGAAACTATGGCTACACCTTC.

V gene TRBV5-1 combines with J gene TRBJ1-2; 8 bases fit TRBD1. V lost 4 bases, J lost 2 bases, and 1 base stayed unmatched. The CDR3 loop spans 13 amino acids. Germline values: CDR1 SGHRS, CDR2 YFSETQ. CDR3 in amino acids: CASSTGGNYGYTF. DNA for the CDR3: TGCGCCAGCAGCACAGGGGGGAACTATGGCTACACCTTC.

The CDR3 nucleotides read TGTGCCAGCAGCCGACAGGGTCCTGATTTCGAGCAGTACTTC. Translation gives CASSRQGPDFEQYF. This chain joins TRBV27 and TRBJ2-7, with 7 bases matching TRBD1. This CDR3 is 14 amino acids long. Germline V gene lookup returns CDR1 MNHEY and CDR2 SMNVEV (reference sequence). Trimming took 6 bases from V and 6 from J; bases not matched to a gene: 11.

This clone came up once. The chain has TRBV6-1 and TRBJ1-3; D is perhaps TRBD1 (6 bases). Germline CDR1 MNHNS, CDR2 SASEGT. The V gene lost 3 bases and the J gene lost 6 bases, with 18 bases spanning the gap. The CDR3 consists of 16 residues. CDR3 DNA: TGTGCCAGCAGTGACTTAAACAGGGACGGGGCAAACACCATATATTTT. Its protein product is CASSDLNRDGANTIYF.

This chain connects TRBV11-1 to TRBJ2-5; D is perhaps TRBD2 (6 bases). The CDR3 extends over 13 amino acids. Germline lookup yields CDR1 SGHAT and CDR2 FQDESV (reference sequence). Trimming pared 5 bases from V and 1 base from J, leaving 8 bases between. CDR3 coding DNA: TGTGCCAGCAGCCGTAGCGGCCAAGAGACCCAGTACTTC. Its protein is CASSRSGQETQYF.

On this clone itself: Other DNA sequences in the same sample also yield this CDR3. The chain has TRBV5-1 and TRBJ1-1, with D maybe TRBD1 (5 bases). The length of the CDR3 is 14 residues. V lost 0 bases to trimming and J lost 0 bases, with 6 bases between them. Germline CDR1 is SGHRS and CDR2 is YFSETQ. CDR3 DNA sequence: TGCGCCAGCAGCTTGGTGGGGGTGAACACTGAAGCTTTCTTT. Amino acids: CASSLVGVNTEAFF.

The chain combines TRBV28 with TRBJ1-5; no clear D. The V end was cut by 1 base, the J end by 7 bases, with 11 bases between. The CDR3 spans 14 residues. In germline, CDR1 is MDHEN, CDR2 SYDVKM. The CDR3 protein is CASSLSRVYQPQHF. The CDR3 DNA reads TGTGCCAGCAGTTTATCGCGGGTTTACCAGCCCCAGCATTTT.

The rearrangement joins TRBV23-1 to TRBJ1-1; a possible D gene is TRBD1 (6 bases). TRBV23-1 is reported as an ORF; its role is uncertain. V was pared by 5 bases and J by 5 bases, with 9 bases between. CDR3 length equals 12 residues. The CDR3, as DNA: TGCGCCAGCAGTGGGGGGCGGACTGAAGCTTTCTTT. Its translation is CASSGGRTEAFF.

Only a few counts were recorded for this clone. Other DNA sequences from this sample encode an identical CDR3 as well. The chain joins TRBV7-2 to TRBJ1-5; D gene ambiguous. This CDR3 is built from 15 residues. The V and J ends lost 1 base and 0 bases respectively, with 7 bases between them. The germline gives CDR1 SGHTA, CDR2 FQGNSA. In DNA form, the CDR3 reads TGTGCCAGCAGCTTAGTGGCAGGTAGCAATCAGCCCCAGCATTTT. Translation: CASSLVAGSNQPQHF.

The J gene is TRBJ2-1, the V gene TRBV2, with TRBD2 identical over 10 bases. Germline V lookup: CDR1 SNHLY, CDR2 FYNNEI. V lost 8 bases, J lost 7 bases, and 11 bases stayed unmatched. The CDR3 has 15 residues. The CDR3 DNA reads TGTGCCAGCCCCCGTAGCGGGAGGATGAGGAATGAGCAGTTCTTC. Translated: CASPRSGRMRNEQFF.

CDR3 nucleotides: TGTGCCAGCAGCCCGAACTCGGGGTTCTCTGAAGCTTTCTTT. Protein: CASSPNSGFSEAFF. The V gene is TRBV9, the J gene TRBJ1-1; D unclear. The CDR3 runs to 14 residues. V shed 4 bases and J shed 6 bases, with 16 bases lying between them. The V gene's germline CDR1 is SGDLS and CDR2 YYNGEE.

The CDR3 coding sequence is TGTGCCAGCACACAGCTCAGAGAGACCCAGTACTTC. Protein product: CASTQLRETQYF. The rearrangement links TRBV6-1 to TRBJ2-5, with D uncertain. Trimming removed 7 bases at V and 4 bases at J, with 10 bases between. Germline loops: CDR1 MNHNS, CDR2 SASEGT. This CDR3 region has 12 residues.

The rearrangement joins TRBV6-1 to TRBJ2-3; D call uncertain. Germline CDR1 and CDR2: MNHNS and SASEGT. V lost 4 bases and J lost 2, with 7 bases in between. This CDR3 comprises 13 residues. The CDR3 DNA reads as TGTGCCAGCAGTGGTCCCCTCACAGATACGCAGTATTTT. Its translation: CASSGPLTDTQYF.

V usage is TRBV28 and J usage is TRBJ1-2; possibly TRBD1 for D (5 bases). The CDR3 contains 16 residues. Germline V lookup: CDR1 MDHEN, CDR2 SYDVKM. Trimming took 4 bases from V and 5 from J, leaving 20 bases between them. Here the CDR3 DNA reads TGTGCCAGCAGTTCACCCCCATCCGGGGGGGATTATGGCTACACCTTC. Residues: CASSSPPSGGDYGYTF.

The rearrangement joins TRBV5-1 to TRBJ1-4, with D unclear. Trimming took 4 bases from V and 4 from J, leaving 14 bases between them. This CDR3 contains 15 residues. Germline values: CDR1 SGHRS, CDR2 YFSETQ. CDR3 residues: CASSPAQSYNEKLFF. For the CDR3, the DNA is TGCGCCAGCAGCCCGGCACAGAGTTATAATGAAAAACTGTTTTTT.

The gene calls are TRBV5-1 and TRBJ2-5; a weak D match, TRBD2 (6 bases). V lost 6 bases and J 1 base, leaving 16 bases between the germline ends. The CDR3 extends over 15 amino acids. CDR1 and CDR2 (germline): SGHRS, YFSETQ. The CDR3 nucleotides read TGCGCCAGCACGGGACTCAACCTGATCCAAGAGACCCAGTACTTC. As protein: CASTGLNLIQETQYF.

This chain uses TRBV5-1 with TRBJ2-3; 7 bases map to TRBD2. Germline CDR1 is SGHRS and CDR2 is YFSETQ. V lost 5 bases to trimming and J lost 4 bases; unmatched junction nucleotides: 13. The CDR3 has 16 amino acids. CDR3 sequence reads: CASRGLGGSGADTQYF. In DNA, the CDR3 is TGCGCCAGCAGAGGTTTGGGCGGGAGCGGAGCAGATACGCAGTATTTT.

This chain joins TRBV6-1 and TRBJ2-3; 7 bases agree with TRBD2. CDR1 is MNHNS and CDR2 is SASEGT in the germline V gene. With 4 bases clipped from V and 1 base from J, the junction kept 5 bases outside the gene matches. The CDR3 runs 15 residues. In DNA, the CDR3 is TGTGCCAGCAGTGTGACTAGCATTCGCACAGATACGCAGTATTTT. Translated: CASSVTSIRTDTQYF.

V and J are TRBV9 and TRBJ2-5; D assignment may be TRBD1 or TRBD2 (5 bases each). CDR3 size: 15 residues. Trimming removed 0 bases from V and 5 bases from J, with 14 bases in between. Germline V lookup: CDR1 SGDLS, CDR2 YYNGEE. In nucleotides, the CDR3 is TGTGCCAGCAGCGTAGCCCAGGGCCGGAGGGAGACCCAGTACTTC. It specifies CASSVAQGRRETQYF. Supplemented by reference TRBV9 and TRBJ2-5, the full variable domain reads DSGVTQTPKHLITATGQRVTLRCSPRSGDLSVYWYQQSLDQGLQFLIQYYNGEERAKGNILERFSAQQFPDLHSELNLSSLELGDSALYFCASSVAQGRRETQYFGPGTRLLVL.